These 21 T cell receptor beta chains were sequenced from one sample in a study of cytomegalovirus exposure and HLA in healthy donors. Vbeta (60) and Jbeta (13) primers were used in the PCR. Clones were read by immunoSEQ multiplex PCR, and TCRdb kept only the in-frame ones, dropping some. The sample records 150,000 to 200,000 clones, about 70% being singletons. Sequencing was done on a sample of PBMCs. These receptors all stem from a man aged 25-45 years in good health and CMV-seropositive.

V usage is TRBV11-2 and J usage is TRBJ2-7; TRBD2 agrees at 7 bases. The CDR3 is made up of 15 amino acids. V trimming: 5 bases; J trimming: 6 bases; junction bases outside the gene matches: 13. The germline V gene encodes CDR1 SGHAT and CDR2 FQNNGV. DNA of the CDR3: TGTGCCAGCAGCGGACCCGGGACTAACACGGCCGAGCAGTACTTC. This codes for CASSGPGTNTAEQYF.

This clone has only a few counts. V usage is TRBV7-3 and J usage is TRBJ2-1, with 7 bases identical to TRBD2. The germline gives CDR1 SGHTA, CDR2 FQGTGA. The CDR3 is 15 amino acids. V gave up 2 bases and J gave up 5 bases; unmatched junction bases: 6. CDR3 DNA: TGTGCCAGCAGCTTATGGGAGGGAGGGGACAATGAGCAGTTCTTC. This sequence encodes CASSLWEGGDNEQFF. The full variable domain, in which reference TRBV7-3 and TRBJ2-1 provide the parts outside the CDR3, is GAGVSQTPSNKVTEKGKYVELRCDPISGHTALYWYRQSLGQGPEFLIYFQGTGAADDSGLPNDRFFAVRPEGSVSTLKIQRTERGDSAVYLCASSLWEGGDNEQFFGPGTRLTVL.

The rearrangement links TRBV5-5 to TRBJ2-2, with D perhaps matching TRBD2 (6 bases). The CDR3 runs to 15 residues. Deletions cut 2 bases from V and 4 bases from J, with 12 bases between. Germline loops: CDR1 SGHKS, CDR2 YYEKEE (reference sequence). CDR3 DNA: TGTGCCAGCAGCTTATGGCAGGGAGGCACCGGGGAGCTGTTTTTT. Protein product: CASSLWQGGTGELFF.

This clone was seen only a few times. V usage is TRBV7-3 and J usage is TRBJ2-1; 7 bases are a match to TRBD2. Unmatched junction bases numbered 4, after V lost 2 bases and J lost 0 bases. The germline gives CDR1 SGHTA, CDR2 FQGTGA. The CDR3 consists of 16 residues. The CDR3 coding sequence is TGTGCCAGCAGCTTAGAAAGCGGGAACTCCTACAATGAGCAGTTCTTC. Its translation is CASSLESGNSYNEQFF.

This chain uses TRBV7-2 with TRBJ2-2; TRBD2 aligns across 10 bases. J lost 6 bases, V lost 5 bases, and 9 bases had no gene match. Germline values: CDR1 SGHTA, CDR2 FQGNSA. The CDR3 is 16 residues long. The CDR3 protein is CASSPIAGGRAGELFF. In DNA form, the CDR3 reads TGTGCCAGCAGCCCCATAGCGGGAGGTAGGGCCGGGGAGCTGTTTTTT.

This chain links TRBV30 with TRBJ2-1; no clear D gene. The CDR3 length is 13 residues. Trimming took 3 bases from V and 10 from J, leaving 16 bases between them. Germline V gene data show CDR1 as GTSNPN and CDR2 as SVGIG (reference sequence). The DNA of the CDR3 is TGTGCCTGGAGCCCTTTAGGTGGGCCCGAGCAGTTCTTC. It encodes CAWSPLGGPEQFF.

This clone was counted a few times. This chain uses TRBV5-1 with TRBJ1-2, with TRBD1 matching 12 bases. The CDR3 loop spans 14 amino acids. Losses at the gene ends were 3 bases for V and 8 bases for J; bases not matched to a gene: 5. CDR1 is SGHRS, CDR2 YFSETQ, per germline. The CDR3 sequence is CASSWGQGAEGYTF. The CDR3 DNA reads as TGCGCCAGCAGCTGGGGACAGGGGGCGGAAGGCTACACCTTC.

The chain is built from TRBV6-5 and TRBJ2-7; 7 bases line up with TRBD1. CDR1 and CDR2 from the germline V gene are MNHEY and SVGAGI. The ends lost 9 bases at V and 4 bases at J; junction bases unmatched: 12. There are 14 residues in the CDR3. CDR3 DNA sequence: TGTGCCAGTCAAACGGGACAGCCGAGTTACGAGCAGTACTTC. This translates into CASQTGQPSYEQYF.

This clone was recorded a few times. This sequence joins TRBV7-6 and TRBJ2-5; 7 bases line up with TRBD2. This CDR3 has 17 residues. Germline lookup yields CDR1 SGHVS and CDR2 FNYEAQ. V was pared by 4 bases and J by 5 bases, with 16 bases of the junction left unmatched. The CDR3 region has the DNA TGTGCCAGCAGCTATGTTATGTGGCGGGAGTCCGTGGAGACCCAGTACTTC. It is translated as CASSYVMWRESVETQYF.

CDR3 protein: CASTREGQNTGELFF. The CDR3 DNA is TGTGCCAGCACGCGGGAGGGCCAGAACACCGGGGAGCTGTTTTTT. The J gene is TRBJ2-2, the V gene TRBV6-1; 9 bases align to TRBD2. Germline V gene lookup returns CDR1 MNHNS and CDR2 SASEGT. The trim removed 7 bases at V and 1 base at J, leaving 4 bases unmatched. The CDR3 spans 15 residues.

This clone was detected only once. Other DNA sequences within the sample encode an identical CDR3. V is TRBV27 and J is TRBJ1-1; the D is unclear. Trimming left V 3 bases short and J 1 base short, with 6 bases between. CDR1 and CDR2 (germline): MNHEY, SMNVEV (reference sequence). The CDR3 is 13 amino acids. CDR3 DNA sequence: TGTGCCAGCAGTTTTACTGGGAACACTGAAGCTTTCTTT. Translation: CASSFTGNTEAFF.

In its sample, this clone was seen a few times. The rearrangement joins TRBV6-1 to TRBJ1-5, with D uncertain. Between the trimmed V and J ends, which lost 1 base and 5 bases, there was a span of 12 bases. The CDR3 spans 15 residues. Germline V lookup: CDR1 MNHNS, CDR2 SASEGT. CDR3 in DNA: TGTGCCAGCAGTGAAGTGGGAGGGTACTATCAGCCCCAGCATTTT. It codes for CASSEVGGYYQPQHF.

The chain recombines TRBV2 with TRBJ2-7; D might be TRBD2 (5 bases). Per germline, CDR1 SNHLY and CDR2 FYNNEI. V dropped 7 bases and J dropped 6 bases, with 13 bases sitting between them. The CDR3 has 12 residues. The CDR3 DNA sequence: TGTGCCAGCATACGAGGGATTTCCGAGCAGTACTTC. Translating gives CASIRGISEQYF.

In its sample, this clone was seen a few times. The rearrangement joins TRBV6-1 to TRBJ2-7, with D maybe TRBD2 (6 bases). Trimming shortened V by 4 bases and J by 7 bases, and 14 bases separated the two germline ends. This CDR3 comprises 13 residues. Germline CDR1 is MNHNS and CDR2 is SASEGT. This CDR3 is CASSGDWRREQYF. As DNA, the CDR3 is TGTGCCAGCAGTGGGGACTGGCGTAGAGAGCAGTACTTC.

The V and J genes are TRBV12-5 and TRBJ2-1; D is unclear. The V and J ends lost 0 bases and 0 bases respectively, with 18 bases between them. This CDR3 is 19 amino acids long. Looked up from germline, CDR1 is LGHNT and CDR2 is FRNRAP. The CDR3 sequence: CASGLVQLSSLSSYNEQFF. The DNA for the CDR3 is TGTGCTAGTGGTTTGGTACAGCTCTCCTCCCTGAGCTCCTACAATGAGCAGTTCTTC. The full variable domain, in which reference TRBV12-5 and TRBJ2-1 provide the parts outside the CDR3, is DARVTQTPRHKVTEMGQEVTMRCQPILGHNTVFWYRQTMMQGLELLAYFRNRAPLDDSGMPKDRFSAEMPDATLATLKIQPSEPRDSAVYFCASGLVQLSSLSSYNEQFFGPGTRLTVL.

This clone turned up a few times. V usage is TRBV29-1 and J usage is TRBJ2-7; TRBD2 might be the D (5 bases). V gave up 1 base and J gave up 4 bases, with 8 bases separating them. The V gene's germline CDR1 is SQVTM and CDR2 ANQGSEA. This CDR3 is 12 amino acids long. The CDR3 nucleotides read TGCAGCGTTGAAGCCCGAGGGTACGAGCAGTACTTC. Amino acid sequence: CSVEARGYEQYF.

This chain links TRBV9 with TRBJ2-1; 10 nucleotides agree with TRBD1. The CDR3 contains 15 residues. CDR1 SGDLS and CDR2 YYNGEE come from the germline V gene. The trim removed 0 bases at V and 4 bases at J, leaving 1 base unmatched. CDR3 DNA: TGTGCCAGCAGCGTAGGACAGGGGGCATACAATGAGCAGTTCTTC. Translated: CASSVGQGAYNEQFF.

The chain employs TRBV5-1 and TRBJ2-5; D remains unclear. The germline V and J ends were trimmed by 2 bases and 5 bases, with 4 bases remaining between them. The CDR3 is 11 amino acids. Germline CDR1 is SGHRS and CDR2 is YFSETQ. This CDR3 is CASSFEETQYF. The CDR3 DNA reads as TGCGCCAGCAGCTTCGAGGAGACCCAGTACTTC. Drawing the rest from reference TRBV5-1 and TRBJ2-5, the complete variable domain is KAGVTQTPRYLIKTRGQQVTLSCSPISGHRSVSWYQQTPGQGLQFLFEYFSETQRNKGNFPGRFSGRQFSNSRSEMNVSTLELGDSALYLCASSFEETQYFGPGTRLLVL.

This rearrangement joins TRBV30 to TRBJ2-5; the D gene is possibly TRBD2 (6 bases). The CDR3 has 16 amino acids. Germline CDR1 GTSNPN, CDR2 SVGIG (reference sequence). V was cut by 1 base and J by 1 base, with 16 bases left in between. The CDR3 loop reads CAWSGPLGGPQETQYF. The CDR3 DNA reads as TGTGCCTGGAGTGGGCCGTTGGGGGGACCCCAAGAGACCCAGTACTTC.

This chain joins TRBV19 and TRBJ2-1; D may be TRBD1 (5 bases). CDR1 and CDR2 (germline): LNHDA, SQIVND (reference sequence). The CDR3 loop spans 14 amino acids. V gave up 3 bases and J gave up 3 bases, with 9 bases separating them. CDR3 sequence: CASSIQQVYNEQFF. The CDR3 DNA reads TGTGCCAGTAGTATCCAACAGGTCTACAATGAGCAGTTCTTC.

This clone occurred a few times. V and J are TRBV11-1 and TRBJ2-7; 7 bases match TRBD1. This CDR3 spans 15 amino acids. V dropped 5 bases and J dropped 4; count of bases not matched to a gene: 11. CDR1 and CDR2 (germline): SGHAT, FQDESV (reference sequence). The CDR3 loop is CASSNNRDSIYEQYF. Here the CDR3 DNA reads TGTGCCAGCAGCAACAACCGGGACAGTATTTACGAGCAGTACTTC.